A selection of T cell receptor beta chains follows, all from one sample in a study of response to subunit inactivated influenza vaccine. TCRdb ran MiXCR on the RT-PCR reads and lists one entry per CDR3 protein. The sample records almost 250,000 distinct CDR3 sequences, approximately 12% being singletons. The source was non-naive T cells sorted from PBMCs, collected roughly 2 weeks before vaccination. These receptors came from a man aged 50-59 years who received an inactivated influenza vaccine. The CDR3 runs from the conserved cysteine through the conserved F or W. Each record gives: D gene, V gene, J gene, CDR3 length, clone size, CDR3 protein. D genes are given only for firm matches. Not all rows give a size; the values are once, few, many and, for expanded clones, a class.

>.|TRBV4-1|TRBJ2-1|19|many
CASSLTSLSGLSSYNEQFF
>TRBD1|TRBV7-7|TRBJ2-5|14|.
CASSRQGTGETQYF
>.|TRBV12-3/TRBV12-4|TRBJ2-7|16|few
CASSFGLRSGSYEQYF
>TRBD1|TRBV6-5|TRBJ2-5|15|many
CASSYNRQGQETQYF
>TRBD1|TRBV6-1|TRBJ2-7|15|few
CASSDGQGISYEQYF
>.|TRBV25-1|TRBJ1-1|13|few
CASSARDGSEAFF
>.|TRBV5-4|TRBJ2-5|15|many
CASSSSAEPQETQYF
>TRBD2|TRBV5-1|TRBJ2-1|16|.
CASSWGLAGSYNEQFF
>TRBD2|TRBV20-1|TRBJ2-3|15|few
CSAPLGSGSLITQYF
>.|TRBV4-2|TRBJ2-5|16|.
CASSQEGLADQETQYF
>TRBD2|TRBV20-1|TRBJ2-3|15|many
CSYSPGLAGTDTQYF
>TRBD2|TRBV20-1|TRBJ2-1|15|.
CSATTLSGGANEQFF
>.|TRBV6-2/TRBV6-3|TRBJ2-2|17|.
CASSRPVGYSNTGELFF
>.|TRBV9|TRBJ2-7|14|few
CASSVAVGAYEQYF
>TRBD1|TRBV24-1|TRBJ2-2|16|.
CATSETGTGEIGELFF
>TRBD2|TRBV28|TRBJ2-7|16|.
CASSLSGGGSSYEQYF
>TRBD2|TRBV10-3|TRBJ2-2|13|few
CAIGGGAVGELFF
>.|TRBV27|TRBJ2-3|15|.
CASSLGVDSPDTQYF
>.|TRBV6-2/TRBV6-3|TRBJ1-1|11|few
CASAERAEAFF
>.|TRBV6-5|TRBJ2-7|12|many
CASSPPGDEQYF
>.|TRBV2|TRBJ2-3|15|many
CASSDSLYPTDTQYF
>.|TRBV10-3|TRBJ2-3|15|few
CAISESKGNTDTQYF
>TRBD2|TRBV10-2|TRBJ2-1|15|.
CASRPLAGVINEQFF
>.|TRBV10-2|TRBJ2-2|16|.
CASSESRGGRAGELFF
>TRBD2|TRBV11-2|TRBJ2-7|18|.
CASSSRGTSGSIFYEQYF
>.|TRBV11-2|TRBJ2-1|14|.
CASSLDGQSNEQFF
>.|TRBV30|TRBJ1-1|13|.
CAWRNQLNTEAFF
>.|TRBV27|TRBJ2-3|15|few
CASSSRSSGGSTQYF
>.|TRBV5-6|TRBJ2-5|14|few
CASSMGPDQGTQYF
>.|TRBV20-1|TRBJ2-1|17|few
CSARDWLARSSYNEQFF
>TRBD2|TRBV29-1|TRBJ2-1|16|few
CSVEDRRLAENNEQFF
>.|TRBV3-1|TRBJ1-6|19|many
CASSQDLVKASSYNSPLHF
>.|TRBV7-9|TRBJ1-3|16|few
CASSLVKGSFGNTIYF
>.|TRBV30|TRBJ1-1|13|many
CAWDKGGRTEAFF
>.|TRBV4-3|TRBJ2-5|14|.
CASSQESWSKTQYF
>.|TRBV6-2/TRBV6-3|TRBJ2-7|16|.
CASRFTGTRGSYEQYF
>TRBD1|TRBV5-6|TRBJ2-1|16|.
CASSLTGQGTYNEQFF
>.|TRBV3-1|TRBJ1-5|22|many
CASSQLVDRSPPLIFSNQPQHF
>TRBD1|TRBV12-3/TRBV12-4|TRBJ2-7|15|.
CASSYRVGQGYEQYF
>.|TRBV6-5|TRBJ2-2|15|.
CASSYSSPDTGELFF
>.|TRBV20-1|TRBJ1-4|11|many
CSAIVSEKLFF
>.|TRBV24-1|TRBJ2-5|12|few
CATRGQEETQYF
>.|TRBV29-1|TRBJ1-2|17|few
CSVERVTGDVSNYGYTF
>.|TRBV5-1|TRBJ1-2|16|many
CASSPGWGVANYGYTF
>.|TRBV12-3/TRBV12-4|TRBJ2-7|14|few
CASSLEGHYYEQYF
>TRBD2|TRBV27|TRBJ2-3|12|few
CASRPSGGAVNF
>TRBD2|TRBV11-1|TRBJ2-5|19|.
CASSLAPREGVPLGETQYF
>TRBD1|TRBV28|TRBJ1-5|15|.
CASSVYRGRIQPQHF
>TRBD2|TRBV7-9|TRBJ2-3|16|many
CASSTRLAGRADTQYF
>.|TRBV24-1|TRBJ2-1|13|.
CATSDWATGEQFF
>.|TRBV7-2|TRBJ2-2|14|few
CASSPLVFTGELFF
>.|TRBV6-1|TRBJ1-3|13|once
CASSGGGGNTISF
>TRBD2|TRBV20-1|TRBJ2-1|16|.
CSARGHSGGLRNEQFF
>.|TRBV14|TRBJ1-2|15|few
CASSPTRESSGGYTF